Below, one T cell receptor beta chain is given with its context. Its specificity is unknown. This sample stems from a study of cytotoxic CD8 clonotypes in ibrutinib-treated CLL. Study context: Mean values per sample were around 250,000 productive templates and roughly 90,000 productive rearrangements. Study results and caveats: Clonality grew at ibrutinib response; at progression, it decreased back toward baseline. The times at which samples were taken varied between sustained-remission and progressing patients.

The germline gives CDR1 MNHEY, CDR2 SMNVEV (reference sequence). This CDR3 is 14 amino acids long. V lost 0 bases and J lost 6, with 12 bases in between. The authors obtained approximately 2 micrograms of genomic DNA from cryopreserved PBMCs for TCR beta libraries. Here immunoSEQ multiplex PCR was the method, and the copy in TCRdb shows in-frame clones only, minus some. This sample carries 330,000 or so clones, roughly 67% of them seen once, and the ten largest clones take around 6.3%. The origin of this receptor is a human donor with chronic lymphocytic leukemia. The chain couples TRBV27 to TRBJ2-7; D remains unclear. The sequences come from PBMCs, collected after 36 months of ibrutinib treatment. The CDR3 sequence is CASSLSLLVSEQYF. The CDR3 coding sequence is TGTGCCAGCAGTTTATCCCTCTTGGTTTCCGAGCAGTACTTC.